This paragraph reports one TCR beta chain. This sample was taken from a study of blood T cell repertoires in COVID-19. Looking at the study overall: COVID-19 samples, acute and convalescent, were from the United States, Italy and Spain.

Per the original data handling: Reference gene primer amplification in the assay estimated nucleated cell counts. The protocol was immunoSEQ multiplex PCR, while the TCRdb copy is restricted to in-frame clones and leaves out a portion. That table gives V, J and clone size, and the DNA gave D and trimming. The sample yields 250,000 or so clones, around four fifths seen once. J was trimmed by 0 bases and V by 2 bases; bases with no gene match: 6. There are 16 residues in the CDR3. Germline CDR1 LGHNT, CDR2 FRNRAP. The chain combines TRBV12-5 with TRBJ1-1, with 7 bases fitting TRBD1. The sample consisted of peripheral blood. The sequence was collected from a man aged 25-40 years who had recovered from COVID-19. CDR3: CASGLPRDSVNTEAFF. The CDR3 bases are TGTGCTAGTGGTTTGCCCCGGGACAGCGTGAACACTGAAGCTTTCTTT. Together with reference TRBV12-5 and TRBJ1-1, the CDR3 gives the full variable domain: DARVTQTPRHKVTEMGQEVTMRCQPILGHNTVFWYRQTMMQGLELLAYFRNRAPLDDSGMPKDRFSAEMPDATLATLKIQPSEPRDSAVYFCASGLPRDSVNTEAFFGQGTRLTVV.